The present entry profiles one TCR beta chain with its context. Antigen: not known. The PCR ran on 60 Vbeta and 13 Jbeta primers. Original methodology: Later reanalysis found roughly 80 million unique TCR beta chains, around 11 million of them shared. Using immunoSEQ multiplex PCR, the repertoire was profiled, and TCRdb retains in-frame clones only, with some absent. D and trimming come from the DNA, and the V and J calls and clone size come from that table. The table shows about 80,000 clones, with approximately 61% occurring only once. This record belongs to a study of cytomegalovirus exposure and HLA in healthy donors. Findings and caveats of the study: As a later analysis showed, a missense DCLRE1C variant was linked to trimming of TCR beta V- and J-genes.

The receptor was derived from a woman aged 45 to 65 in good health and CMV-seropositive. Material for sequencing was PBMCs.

CDR3 nucleotide sequence: TGTGCCAGCAGTTCTGGACAGTTATTCAATGAGCAGTTCTTC. It codes for CASSSGQLFNEQFF. This chain uses TRBV28 with TRBJ2-1, with TRBD1 as a possible D gene (6 bases). This CDR3 is built from 14 residues. V dropped 4 bases and J dropped 6 bases, with 13 bases sitting between them. Germline CDR1 MDHEN, CDR2 SYDVKM.